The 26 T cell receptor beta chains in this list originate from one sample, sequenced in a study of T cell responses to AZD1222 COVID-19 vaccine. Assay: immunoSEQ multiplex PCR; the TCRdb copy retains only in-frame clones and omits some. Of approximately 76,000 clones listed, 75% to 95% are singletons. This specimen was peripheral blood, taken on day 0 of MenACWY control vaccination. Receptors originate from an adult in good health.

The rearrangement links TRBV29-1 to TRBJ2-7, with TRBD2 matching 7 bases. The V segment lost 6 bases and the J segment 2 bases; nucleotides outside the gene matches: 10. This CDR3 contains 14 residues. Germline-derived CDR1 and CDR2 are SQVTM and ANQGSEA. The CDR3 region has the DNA TGCAGCGTCATCTTAGCGGGCTTCCCCTACGAGCAGTACTTC. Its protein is CSVILAGFPYEQYF.

The DNA of the CDR3 is TGTGCCACAAGGCGGGACCTTTCACCCCTCCACTTT. Its translation: CATRRDLSPLHF. This sequence joins TRBV10-3 and TRBJ1-6; D is perhaps TRBD1 (5 bases). CDR1 and CDR2 (germline): ENHRY, SYGVKD. V lost 10 bases, J lost 9 bases, and 13 bases lay in between. The CDR3 is 12 amino acids.

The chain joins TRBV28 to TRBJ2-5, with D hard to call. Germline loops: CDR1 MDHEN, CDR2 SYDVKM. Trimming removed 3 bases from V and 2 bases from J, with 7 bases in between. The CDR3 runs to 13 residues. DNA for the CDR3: TGTGCCAGCAGTTTGATCGGGCAAGAGACCCAGTACTTC. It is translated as CASSLIGQETQYF.

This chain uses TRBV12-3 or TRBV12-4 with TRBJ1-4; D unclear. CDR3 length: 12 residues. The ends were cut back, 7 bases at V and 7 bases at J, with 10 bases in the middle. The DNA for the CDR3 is TGTGCCAGCAAAATATTTAGTGAAAAACTGTTTTTT. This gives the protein CASKIFSEKLFF.

The CDR3 region is CASSDNYGYTF. The CDR3 DNA reads as TGTGCCAGCAGTGACAACTATGGCTACACCTTC. The chain employs TRBV2 and TRBJ1-2; D is undetermined. Trimming took off 3 bases at V and 2 bases at J, with 1 base between the two ends. In germline, CDR1 is SNHLY, CDR2 FYNNEI. This CDR3 is 11 amino acids long.

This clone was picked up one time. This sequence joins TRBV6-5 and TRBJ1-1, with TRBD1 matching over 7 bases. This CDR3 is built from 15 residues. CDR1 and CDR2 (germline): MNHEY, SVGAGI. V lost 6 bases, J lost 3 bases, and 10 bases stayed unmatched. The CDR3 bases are TGTGCCAGCAGCAGATCCCTGAGGGGGCACACTGAAGCTTTCTTT. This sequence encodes CASSRSLRGHTEAFF.

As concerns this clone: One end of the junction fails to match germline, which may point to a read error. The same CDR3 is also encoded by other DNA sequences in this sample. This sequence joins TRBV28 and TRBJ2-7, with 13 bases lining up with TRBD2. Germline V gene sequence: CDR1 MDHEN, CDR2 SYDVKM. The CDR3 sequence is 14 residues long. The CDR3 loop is CASGLAGVTYEQYF. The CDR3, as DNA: TGCGCCAGCGGACTAGCGGGAGTTACCTACGAGCAGTACTTC.

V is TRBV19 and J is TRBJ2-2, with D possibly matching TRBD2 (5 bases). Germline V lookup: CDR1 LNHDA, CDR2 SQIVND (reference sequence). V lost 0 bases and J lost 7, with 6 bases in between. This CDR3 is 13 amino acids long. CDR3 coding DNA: TGTGCCAGTAGTATAGATCGGGGCGGGGAGCTGTTTTTT. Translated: CASSIDRGGELFF.

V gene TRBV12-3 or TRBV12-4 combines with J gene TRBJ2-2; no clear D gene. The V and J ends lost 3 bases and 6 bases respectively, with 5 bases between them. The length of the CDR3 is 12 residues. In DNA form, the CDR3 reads TGTGCCAGCAGTTTTGGGCCCGGGGAGCTGTTTTTT. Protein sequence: CASSFGPGELFF.

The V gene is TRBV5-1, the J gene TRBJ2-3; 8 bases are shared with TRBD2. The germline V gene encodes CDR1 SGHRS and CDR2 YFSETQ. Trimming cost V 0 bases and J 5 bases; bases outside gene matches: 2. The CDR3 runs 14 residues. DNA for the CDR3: TGCGCCAGCAGCTTGGAGACTAGCGAAGATACGCAGTATTTT. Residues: CASSLETSEDTQYF.

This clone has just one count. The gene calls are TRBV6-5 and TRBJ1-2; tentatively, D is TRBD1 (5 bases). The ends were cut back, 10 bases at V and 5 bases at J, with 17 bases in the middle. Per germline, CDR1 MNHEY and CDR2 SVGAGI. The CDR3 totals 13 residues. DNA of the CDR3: TGTGCCACGTTGGCGAGGGGCTATTATGGCTACACCTTC. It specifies CATLARGYYGYTF.

As DNA, the CDR3 is TGTGCCAGCAGTTTAGCTCACACCATATATTTT. Translating gives CASSLAHTIYF. The chain couples TRBV12-3 or TRBV12-4 to TRBJ1-3; D is unresolved. The CDR3 runs to 11 residues. Between the trimmed V and J ends, which lost 0 bases and 8 bases, there was a span of 2 bases.

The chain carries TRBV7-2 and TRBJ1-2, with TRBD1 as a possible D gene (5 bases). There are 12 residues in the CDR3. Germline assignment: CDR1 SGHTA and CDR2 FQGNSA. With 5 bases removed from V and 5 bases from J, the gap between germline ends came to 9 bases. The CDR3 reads CASSAGPYGYTF. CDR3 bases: TGTGCCAGCAGCGCGGGACCGTATGGCTACACCTTC. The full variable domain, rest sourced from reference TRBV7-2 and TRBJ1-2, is GAGVSQSPSNKVTEKGKDVELRCDPISGHTALYWYRQSLGQGLEFLIYFQGNSAPDKSGLPSDRFSAERTGGSVSTLTIQRTQQEDSAVYLCASSAGPYGYTFGSGTRLTVV.

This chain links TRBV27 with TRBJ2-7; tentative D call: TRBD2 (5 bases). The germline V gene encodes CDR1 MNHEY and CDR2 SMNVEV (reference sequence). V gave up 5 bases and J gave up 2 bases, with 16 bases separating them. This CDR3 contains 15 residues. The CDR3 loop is CASSPSWTGTYEQYF. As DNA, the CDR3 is TGTGCCAGCAGTCCGTCTTGGACGGGGACCTACGAGCAGTACTTC.

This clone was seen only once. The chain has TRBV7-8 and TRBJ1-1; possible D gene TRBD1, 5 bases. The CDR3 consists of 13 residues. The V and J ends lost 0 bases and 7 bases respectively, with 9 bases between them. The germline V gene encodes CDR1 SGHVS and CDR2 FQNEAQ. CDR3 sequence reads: CASSLAGADEAFF. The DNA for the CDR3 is TGTGCCAGCAGCTTAGCAGGGGCCGATGAAGCTTTCTTT.

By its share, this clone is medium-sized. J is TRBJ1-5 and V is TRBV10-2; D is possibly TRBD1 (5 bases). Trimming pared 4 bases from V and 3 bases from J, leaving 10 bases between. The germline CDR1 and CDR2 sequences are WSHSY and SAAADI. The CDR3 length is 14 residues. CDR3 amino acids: CASSAGPINQPQHF. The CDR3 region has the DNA TGCGCCAGCAGTGCGGGGCCTATCAATCAGCCCCAGCATTTT.

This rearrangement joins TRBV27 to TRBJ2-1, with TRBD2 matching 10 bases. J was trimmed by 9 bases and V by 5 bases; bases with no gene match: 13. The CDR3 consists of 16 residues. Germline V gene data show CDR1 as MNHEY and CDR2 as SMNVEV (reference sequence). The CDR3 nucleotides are TGTGCCAGCAGTCTTAATCCGGGACTAGCGAGGAGTGAGCAGTTCTTC. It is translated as CASSLNPGLARSEQFF.

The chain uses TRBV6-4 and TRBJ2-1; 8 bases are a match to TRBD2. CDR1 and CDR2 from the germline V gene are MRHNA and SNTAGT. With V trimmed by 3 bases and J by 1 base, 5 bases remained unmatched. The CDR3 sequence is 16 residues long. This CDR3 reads CASSDTGGASYNEQFF. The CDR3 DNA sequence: TGTGCCAGCAGTGATACGGGGGGGGCTTCCTACAATGAGCAGTTCTTC.

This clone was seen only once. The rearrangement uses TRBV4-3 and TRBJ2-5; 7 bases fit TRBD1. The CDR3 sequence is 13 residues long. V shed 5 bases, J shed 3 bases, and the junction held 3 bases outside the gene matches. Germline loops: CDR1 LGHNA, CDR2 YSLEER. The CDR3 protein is CASSFDREETQYF. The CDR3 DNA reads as TGCGCCAGCAGCTTCGACAGGGAAGAGACCCAGTACTTC.

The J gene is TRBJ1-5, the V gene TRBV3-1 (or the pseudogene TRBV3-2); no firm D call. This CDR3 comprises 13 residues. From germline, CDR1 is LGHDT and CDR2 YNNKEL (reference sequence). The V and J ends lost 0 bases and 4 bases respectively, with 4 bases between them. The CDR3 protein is CASSQDPNQPQHF. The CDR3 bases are TGTGCCAGCAGCCAAGATCCGAATCAGCCCCAGCATTTT.

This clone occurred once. The CDR3, as DNA: TGTGCCAGTAGTATAAGCCTATCCCTCGAGCAGTACTTC. This encodes CASSISLSLEQYF. The chain is built from TRBV19 and TRBJ2-7; the D is unclear. V dropped 2 bases and J dropped 6 bases, with 11 bases sitting between them. This CDR3 has 13 residues. Germline V gives CDR1 LNHDA, CDR2 SQIVND (reference sequence).

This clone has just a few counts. CDR3 sequence reads: CASIPGRPPYLNTEAFF. The CDR3 bases are TGTGCCAGCATCCCTGGGAGGCCTCCCTACTTGAACACTGAAGCTTTCTTT. The chain recombines TRBV7-8 with TRBJ1-1, with no clear D. This CDR3 region has 17 residues. Trimming took off 7 bases at V and 0 bases at J, with 21 bases between the two ends. From germline, CDR1 is SGHVS and CDR2 FQNEAQ.

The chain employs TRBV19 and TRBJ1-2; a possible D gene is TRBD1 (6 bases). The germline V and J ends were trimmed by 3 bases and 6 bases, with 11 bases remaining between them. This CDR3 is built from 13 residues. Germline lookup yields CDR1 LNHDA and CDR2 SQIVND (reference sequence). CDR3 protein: CASSMAGGHGYTF. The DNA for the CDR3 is TGTGCCAGTAGTATGGCCGGGGGCCATGGCTACACCTTC.

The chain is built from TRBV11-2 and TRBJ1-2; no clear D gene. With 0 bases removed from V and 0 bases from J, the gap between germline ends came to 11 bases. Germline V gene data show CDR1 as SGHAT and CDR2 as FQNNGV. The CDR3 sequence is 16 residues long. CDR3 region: CASSLEKGPTNYGYTF. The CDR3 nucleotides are TGTGCCAGCAGCTTAGAAAAGGGCCCGACTAACTATGGCTACACCTTC.

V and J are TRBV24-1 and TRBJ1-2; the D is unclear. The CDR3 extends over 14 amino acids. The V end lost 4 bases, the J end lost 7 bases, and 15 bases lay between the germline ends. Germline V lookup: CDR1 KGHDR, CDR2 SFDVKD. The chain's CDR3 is CATSETDSWSGYTF. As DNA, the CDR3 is TGTGCCACCAGTGAAACCGACTCCTGGTCTGGCTACACCTTC.

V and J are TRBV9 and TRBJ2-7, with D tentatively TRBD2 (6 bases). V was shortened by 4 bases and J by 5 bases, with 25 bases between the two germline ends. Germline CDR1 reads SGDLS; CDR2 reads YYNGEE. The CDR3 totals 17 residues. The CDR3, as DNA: TGTGCCAGCAGCTTTCAGAGGGACTTCCCATCGACCAACGAGCAGTACTTC. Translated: CASSFQRDFPSTNEQYF.